This is a list of T cell receptor beta chains from one sample in a study of CD8+ T cells in alopecia areata. TCRdb keeps only in-frame clones here, not all; method: immunoSEQ multiplex PCR. The sample includes about 120,000 clones, 45% to 65% seen only once; the top ten take 3% to 4%. Sequenced material: CD4+ T cells sorted from blood, taken at week 24, from a patient treated with tofacitinib. The receptors stem from a human donor with alopecia areata. Both conserved end residues are part of each CDR3. A D gene is named only where the DNA matches it firmly. Some rows mark clone size as missing; the rest say once, few, many or name a class of expanded clone.

>.|.|TRBJ2-1|TRBV30
CAWTKGLGPNEQFF
TGTGCCTGGACGAAGGGATTGGGGCCGAATGAGCAGTTCTTC
>few|.|TRBJ2-5|TRBV6-5
CASGDILETQYF
TGTGCCAGCGGGGACATCCTAGAGACCCAGTACTTC
>.|.|TRBJ1-2|TRBV7-9
CASSHLPGAAANYGYTF
TGTGCCAGCAGCCACCTCCCCGGGGCGGCGGCGAACTATGGCTACACCTTC
>few|.|TRBJ1-2|TRBV18
CASSPMGGQGYTF
TGTGCCAGCTCACCCATGGGGGGGCAAGGCTACACCTTC
>.|.|TRBJ2-5|TRBV5-1
CASSRRGGGWQETQYF
TGCGCCAGCAGCCGGAGGGGAGGGGGCTGGCAAGAGACCCAGTACTTC
>.|.|TRBJ2-3|TRBV7-2
CASSLALGDTQYF
TGTGCCAGCAGCTTAGCGTTAGGGGATACGCAGTATTTT
>.|.|TRBJ2-3|TRBV30
CAWGTGADTQYF
TGTGCCTGGGGAACAGGAGCAGATACGCAGTATTTT
>.|TRBD2|TRBJ2-3|TRBV4-1
CASSQGTSRTDTQYF
TGCGCCAGCAGCCAAGGGACTAGTCGCACAGATACGCAGTATTTT
>.|.|TRBJ1-1|TRBV5-1
CASSLAPLMNTEAFF
TGCGCCAGCAGCTTGGCCCCGCTCATGAACACTGAAGCTTTCTTT
>.|.|TRBJ2-7|TRBV7-8
CASSLLSPSYEQYF
TGTGCCAGCAGCTTATTGTCCCCCTCCTACGAGCAGTACTTC
>once|TRBD2|TRBJ2-7|TRBV2
CASSALAGGYEQYF
TGTGCCAGCAGTGCACTAGCGGGGGGTTACGAGCAGTACTTC
>.|.|TRBJ1-5|TRBV4-1
CASSFGPNNQPQHF
TGCGCCAGCAGCTTTGGACCGAACAATCAGCCCCAGCATTTT
>few|.|TRBJ2-3|TRBV10-3
CAISESTAPDTQYF
TGTGCCATCAGTGAGTCGACAGCCCCAGATACGCAGTATTTT
>few|.|TRBJ1-1|TRBV11-2
CASSLAGRMRTEAFF
TGTGCCAGCAGCTTAGCGGGCAGGATGAGAACTGAAGCTTTCTTT
>.|TRBD1|TRBJ2-7|TRBV2
CASRWTGGEQYF
TGTGCCAGCAGATGGACAGGGGGCGAGCAGTACTTC
>few|.|TRBJ1-1|TRBV30
CAWNRKDLNTEAFF
TGTGCCTGGAATCGGAAAGATCTGAACACTGAAGCTTTCTTT
>.|.|TRBJ1-5|TRBV30
CALSAGTLSNQPQHF
TGTGCCCTGTCCGCCGGCACCCTTAGCAATCAGCCCCAGCATTTT
>few|.|TRBJ2-5|TRBV18
CASSPRAPRGETQYF
TGTGCCAGCTCACCAAGGGCCCCTCGGGGAGAGACCCAGTACTTC
>few|.|TRBJ2-7|TRBV2
CASRLDTHEQYF
TGTGCCAGCAGACTGGACACCCACGAGCAGTACTTC
>.|.|TRBJ1-1|TRBV10-3
CAIRGHQNTEAFF
TGTGCCATCAGAGGACACCAGAACACTGAAGCTTTCTTT
>.|TRBD1|TRBJ1-6|TRBV27
CASGKRDRGNSPLHF
TGTGCCAGTGGGAAAAGGGACAGGGGTAATTCACCCCTCCACTTT
>.|.|TRBJ1-5|TRBV4-2
CASSQDRGNQPQHF
TGTGCCAGCAGCCAAGACAGAGGCAATCAGCCCCAGCATTTT
>few|TRBD1|TRBJ2-7|TRBV2
CASSETGVTSYEQYF
TGTGCCAGCAGCGAGACAGGGGTAACCTCCTACGAGCAGTACTTC
>.|.|TRBJ2-2|TRBV30
CAWSVGHNTGELFF
TGTGCCTGGAGTGTCGGCCACAACACCGGGGAGCTGTTTTTT
>.|.|TRBJ1-4|TRBV4-2
CASSGGATNEKLFF
TGTGCCAGCAGCGGGGGAGCAACTAATGAAAAACTGTTTTTT
>.|.|TRBJ2-1|TRBV6-6
CASRPEGGDWNEQFF
TGTGCCAGCAGGCCCGAAGGAGGTGATTGGAATGAGCAGTTCTTC
>.|TRBD1|TRBJ1-3|TRBV9
CASSPRRQGRGNTIYF
TGTGCCAGCAGCCCCCGTCGACAGGGTCGAGGAAACACCATATATTTT
>.|TRBD2|TRBJ2-3|TRBV9
CASSARSGDTQYF
TGTGCCAGCAGCGCTCGTAGCGGGGATACGCAGTATTTT